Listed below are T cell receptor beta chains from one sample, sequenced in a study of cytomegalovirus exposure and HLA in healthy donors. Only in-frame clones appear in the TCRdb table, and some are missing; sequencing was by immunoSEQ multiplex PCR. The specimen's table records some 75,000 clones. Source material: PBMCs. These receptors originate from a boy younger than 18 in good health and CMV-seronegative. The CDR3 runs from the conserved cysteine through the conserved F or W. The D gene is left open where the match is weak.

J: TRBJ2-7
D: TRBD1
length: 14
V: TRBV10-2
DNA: TGCGCCAGCAGACAACAGGGGGCCGGGTACGAGCAGTACTTC
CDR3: CASRQQGAGYEQYF

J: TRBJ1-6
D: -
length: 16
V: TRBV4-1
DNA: TGCGCCAGCAGCCAAGTAGGGCGGTCAGGGCGTTCACCCCTCCACTTT
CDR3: CASSQVGRSGRSPLHF

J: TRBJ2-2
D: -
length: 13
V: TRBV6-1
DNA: TGTGCCAGCAAGATAAGCATCACCGGGGAGCTGTTTTTT
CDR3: CASKISITGELFF

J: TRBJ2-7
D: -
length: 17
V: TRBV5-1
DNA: TGCGCCAGCAGCTTGGAACCCGCCCTCGGGGGCTCCTACGAGCAGTACTTC
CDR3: CASSLEPALGGSYEQYF

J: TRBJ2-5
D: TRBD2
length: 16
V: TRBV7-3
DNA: TGTGCCAGCAGCCAAGGAACGGCGGGAGGGCGGGAGACCCAGTACTTC
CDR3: CASSQGTAGGRETQYF

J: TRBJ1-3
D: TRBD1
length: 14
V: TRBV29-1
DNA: TGCAGCGTATGGGACAGTTTCTCTGGAAACACCATATATTTT
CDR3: CSVWDSFSGNTIYF

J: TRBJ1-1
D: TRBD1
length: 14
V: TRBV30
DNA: TGTGCCTGGAGCCCCGGGACAGGGGACACTGAAGCTTTCTTT
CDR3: CAWSPGTGDTEAFF

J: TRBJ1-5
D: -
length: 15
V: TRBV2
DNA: TGTGCCAGCAGTGACCGGCAGGGCCTAAATCAGCCCCAGCATTTT
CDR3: CASSDRQGLNQPQHF

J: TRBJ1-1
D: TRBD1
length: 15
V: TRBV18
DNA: TGTGCCAGCTCAACGGGACAGATGAAGAACACTGAAGCTTTCTTT
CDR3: CASSTGQMKNTEAFF

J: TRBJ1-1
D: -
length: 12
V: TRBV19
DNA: TGTGCCAGTAGCCAGGGGTTCACTGAAGCTTTCTTT
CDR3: CASSQGFTEAFF

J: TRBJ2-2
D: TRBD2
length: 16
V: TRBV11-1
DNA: TGTGCCAGCAGCGGACGGGAGGGCCCGAGGACCGGGGAGCTGTTTTTT
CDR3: CASSGREGPRTGELFF

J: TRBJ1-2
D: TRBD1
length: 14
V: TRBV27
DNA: TGTGCCAGCAGTTTCTACCGGGACAGGGATGGCTACACCTTC
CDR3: CASSFYRDRDGYTF

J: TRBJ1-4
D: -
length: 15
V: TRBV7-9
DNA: TGTGCCAGCAGCTTCACAGTCGCAACTAATGAAAAACTGTTTTTT
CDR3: CASSFTVATNEKLFF

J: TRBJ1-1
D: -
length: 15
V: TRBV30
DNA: TGTGCCTGGAGTTGGGGGGGAAATCGGAACACTGAAGCTTTCTTT
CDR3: CAWSWGGNRNTEAFF

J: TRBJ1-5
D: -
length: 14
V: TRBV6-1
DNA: TGTGCCAGCAGTGAAGCAGGGAGGGACCAGCCCCAGCATTTT
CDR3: CASSEAGRDQPQHF

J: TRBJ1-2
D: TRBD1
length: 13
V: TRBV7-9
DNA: TGTGCCAGCAGCTCCCGACAGGGTGAGGGCTACACCTTC
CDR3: CASSSRQGEGYTF

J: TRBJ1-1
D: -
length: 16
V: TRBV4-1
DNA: TGCGCCAGCAGCCAAGAACCCCACAGTGGGAACACTGAAGCTTTCTTT
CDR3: CASSQEPHSGNTEAFF

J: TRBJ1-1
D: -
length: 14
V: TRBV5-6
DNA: TGTGCCAGCAGCGGGGGCGTCCCAGGAGTTGAAGCTTTCTTT
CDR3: CASSGGVPGVEAFF

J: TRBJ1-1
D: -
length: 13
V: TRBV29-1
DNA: TGCAGCTTCTCGGAGGGGTTGAGGACTGAAGCTTTCTTT
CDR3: CSFSEGLRTEAFF

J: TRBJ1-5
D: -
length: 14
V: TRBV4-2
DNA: TGTGCCAGCAGCCAAGATGTGCGAAATCAGCCCCAGCATTTT
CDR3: CASSQDVRNQPQHF

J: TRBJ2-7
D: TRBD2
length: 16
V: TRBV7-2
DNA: TGTGCCAGCACCCCAGCCGGGGGGAAAGGAATGAACGAGCAGTACTTC
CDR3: CASTPAGGKGMNEQYF

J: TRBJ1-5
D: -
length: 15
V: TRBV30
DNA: TGTGCCGGGAGTGTCTGGGGGGGGACAAAACAGCCCCAGCATTTT
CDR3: CAGSVWGGTKQPQHF

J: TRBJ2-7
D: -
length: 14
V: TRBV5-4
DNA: TGTGCCAGCAGCCCCGGACAGAAACCCTACGAGCAGTACTTC
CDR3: CASSPGQKPYEQYF

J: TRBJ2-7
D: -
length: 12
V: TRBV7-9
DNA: TGTGCCAGCAGCTTAGTTGCGGACGAGCAGTACTTC
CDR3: CASSLVADEQYF

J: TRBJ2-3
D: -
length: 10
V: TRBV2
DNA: TGTGCCAGCAGTGGTAGTACGCAGTATTTT
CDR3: CASSGSTQYF

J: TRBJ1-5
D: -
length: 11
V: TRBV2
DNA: TGTGCCAGCAGTGACGCGTCGCCCCAGCATTTT
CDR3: CASSDASPQHF

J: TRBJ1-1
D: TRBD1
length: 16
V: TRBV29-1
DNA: TGCAGCGTTGGCGATAGGACAGGGGGCTATTACACTGAAGCTTTCTTT
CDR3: CSVGDRTGGYYTEAFF

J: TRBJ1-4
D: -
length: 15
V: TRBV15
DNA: TGTGCCACCAACCTAGGGCAGGGCGTGTATGAAAAACTGTTTTTT
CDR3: CATNLGQGVYEKLFF

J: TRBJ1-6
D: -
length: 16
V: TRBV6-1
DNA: TGTGCCAGCAGTGAAGGGTACAGGGTGGGAAATTCACCCCTCCACTTT
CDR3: CASSEGYRVGNSPLHF

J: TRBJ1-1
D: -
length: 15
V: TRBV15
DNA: TGTGCCACCAGCAGGGACTCTAAAGCGAACACTGAAGCTTTCTTT
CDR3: CATSRDSKANTEAFF

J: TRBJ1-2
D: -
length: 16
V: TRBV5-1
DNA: TGCGCCAGCAGCTTGACAGGTACCCTCGCCCCCTATGGCTACACCTTC
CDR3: CASSLTGTLAPYGYTF

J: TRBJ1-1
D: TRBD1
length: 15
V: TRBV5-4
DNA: TGTGCCAGCAGCCCCGTGGAGGGGGCGCTCACTGAAGCTTTCTTT
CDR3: CASSPVEGALTEAFF

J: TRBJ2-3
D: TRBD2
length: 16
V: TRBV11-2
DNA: TGTGCCAGCAGCACAGCCGGGACTAGCGGAGCAGATACGCAGTATTTT
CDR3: CASSTAGTSGADTQYF

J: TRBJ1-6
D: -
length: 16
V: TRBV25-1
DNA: TGTGCCAGCAGTGAATCTCATCCCGGTAGAGATTCACCCCTCCACTTT
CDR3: CASSESHPGRDSPLHF

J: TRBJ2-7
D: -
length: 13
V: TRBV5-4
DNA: TGTGCCAGCAGTCTGAGGGGGAACCACGAGCAGTACTTC
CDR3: CASSLRGNHEQYF

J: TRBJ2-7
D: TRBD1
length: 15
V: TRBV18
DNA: TGTGCCAGCTCACCGGGGACAGGCAACGCCTACGAGCAGTACTTC
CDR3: CASSPGTGNAYEQYF

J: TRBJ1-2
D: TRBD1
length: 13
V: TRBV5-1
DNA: TGCGCCAGCAGCCCCTGGACAGGGGATGGCTACACCTTC
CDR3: CASSPWTGDGYTF

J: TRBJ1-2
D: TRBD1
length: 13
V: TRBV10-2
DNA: TGCGCCAGCAGGGGAGACAGGGCGGATGGCTACACCTTC
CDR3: CASRGDRADGYTF

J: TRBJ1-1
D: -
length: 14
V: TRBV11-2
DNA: TGTGCCAGCAGGGACTGGACAGCTTACACTGAAGCTTTCTTT
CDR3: CASRDWTAYTEAFF

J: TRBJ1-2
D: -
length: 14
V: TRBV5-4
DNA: TGTGCCAGCAGCTTGGTTCAGGCTAACTATGGCTACACCTTC
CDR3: CASSLVQANYGYTF

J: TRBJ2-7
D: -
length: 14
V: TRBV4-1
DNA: TGCGCCAGCAGCCAAGTGACTAGTTCCTACGAGCAGTACTTC
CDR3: CASSQVTSSYEQYF

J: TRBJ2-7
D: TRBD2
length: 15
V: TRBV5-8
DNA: TGTGCCAGCAGCAGGGTACTAGCGGGAGTGGGGGAGCAGTACTTC
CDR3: CASSRVLAGVGEQYF

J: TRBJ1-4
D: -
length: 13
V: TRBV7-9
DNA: TGTGCCAGCCGGGGGGGAACTAATGAAAAACTGTTTTTT
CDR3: CASRGGTNEKLFF

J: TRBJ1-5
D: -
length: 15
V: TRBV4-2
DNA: TGTGCCAGCAGCCAGGCGGGGGACCGAAATCAGCCCCAGCATTTT
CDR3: CASSQAGDRNQPQHF

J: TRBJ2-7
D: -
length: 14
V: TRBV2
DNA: TGTGCCAGCATGCCCGCTCCTACTCACTACGAGCAGTACTTC
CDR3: CASMPAPTHYEQYF

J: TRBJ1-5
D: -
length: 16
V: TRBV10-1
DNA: TGCGCCAGCAGTGAGTCGCCCGGGGCGGGGAATCAGCCCCAGCATTTT
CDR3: CASSESPGAGNQPQHF

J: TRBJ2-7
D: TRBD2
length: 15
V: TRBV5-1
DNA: TGCGCCAGCAGCGGGACTAGCGGGGGATTCCACGAGCAGTACTTC
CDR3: CASSGTSGGFHEQYF

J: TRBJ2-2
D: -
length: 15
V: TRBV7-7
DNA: TGTGCCAGCGGGCGGGACTTTACGAACACCGGGGAGCTGTTTTTT
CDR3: CASGRDFTNTGELFF